One sample yielded the 32 T cell receptor beta chains listed below, sequenced in a study of blood T cell repertoires in COVID-19. The repertoire was sequenced with immunoSEQ multiplex PCR; TCRdb's copy has only in-frame clones and lacks some. This table has 150,000 to 200,000 clones, roughly four fifths appearing once. The sample was PBMCs or T cells enriched from blood (not recorded which). All receptors derive from a man aged 45 to 65 who had recovered from COVID-19.

The J gene is TRBJ2-1, the V gene TRBV18; TRBD2 agrees at 9 bases. The CDR3 runs to 16 residues. Germline V gene lookup returns CDR1 KGHSH and CDR2 LQKENI. V was clipped by 0 bases and J by 9 bases; unmatched bases: 9. CDR3: CASSPPILAGGVEQFF. CDR3 DNA sequence: TGTGCCAGCTCACCACCGATACTAGCGGGCGGTGTTGAGCAGTTCTTC.

The chain couples TRBV7-2 to TRBJ2-7; D may be TRBD2 (7 bases). The germline V gene encodes CDR1 SGHTA and CDR2 FQGNSA. There are 18 residues in the CDR3. V was trimmed by 1 base and J by 2 bases, leaving 21 bases between them. The CDR3 is CASSLGIGEGVRAYEQYF. CDR3 DNA: TGTGCCAGCAGCTTAGGGATCGGGGAGGGGGTTAGGGCCTACGAGCAGTACTTC.

The J gene is TRBJ2-3, the V gene TRBV5-1; perhaps TRBD2 as D (5 bases). The CDR3 contains 15 residues. V lost 1 base to trimming and J lost 1 base, with 10 bases between them. Germline-derived CDR1 and CDR2 are SGHRS and YFSETQ. The CDR3 here is CASSLLAMGTDTQYF. The CDR3 nucleotides are TGCGCCAGCAGCTTGCTAGCAATGGGCACAGATACGCAGTATTTT.

This sequence joins TRBV6-5 and TRBJ1-1, with 7 bases aligning to TRBD1. This CDR3 has 15 amino acids. From germline, CDR1 is MNHEY and CDR2 SVGAGI. Trimming cost V 5 bases and J 8 bases; bases outside gene matches: 14. CDR3 loop: CASSNSGTAMGEAFF. CDR3 DNA: TGTGCCAGCAGTAATTCCGGGACAGCGATGGGGGAAGCTTTCTTT.

V is TRBV18 and J is TRBJ2-1; a weak D match, TRBD2 (6 bases). Germline CDR1 reads KGHSH; CDR2 reads LQKENI. The CDR3 is made up of 17 amino acids. With 5 bases removed from V and 3 bases from J, the gap between germline ends came to 20 bases. CDR3 loop: CASSRSPRESFYNEQFF. Written as DNA, the CDR3 is TGTGCCAGCTCAAGATCCCCACGGGAGTCATTCTACAATGAGCAGTTCTTC.

The chain recombines TRBV11-2 with TRBJ2-7; D might be TRBD2 (6 bases). The CDR3 sequence is 13 residues long. Germline V lookup: CDR1 SGHAT, CDR2 FQNNGV. Trimming left V 1 base short and J 2 bases short, with 6 bases between. This CDR3 reads CASSLGLAYEQYF. As DNA, the CDR3 is TGTGCCAGCAGCTTAGGACTAGCCTACGAGCAGTACTTC.

This clone was recorded only once. The rearrangement uses TRBV5-1 and TRBJ2-3; D is unclear. The CDR3 has 14 residues. Trimming shortened V by 0 bases and J by 1 base, and 6 bases separated the two germline ends. Germline assignment: CDR1 SGHRS and CDR2 YFSETQ. This CDR3 reads CASSLAPGTDTQYF. CDR3 DNA sequence: TGCGCCAGCAGCTTGGCGCCGGGCACAGATACGCAGTATTTT.

The rearrangement joins TRBV28 to TRBJ1-5, with a weak D call TRBD1 (6 bases). CDR3 length: 15 amino acids. The V gene lost 5 bases and the J gene lost 4 bases, with 15 bases spanning the gap. Germline lookup yields CDR1 MDHEN and CDR2 SYDVKM. CDR3 region: CASSLAGAVNQPQHF. For the CDR3, the DNA is TGTGCCAGCAGTCTCGCAGGGGCGGTTAATCAGCCCCAGCATTTT.

The chain links TRBV28 to TRBJ2-7; D is unresolved. This CDR3 comprises 15 residues. Trimming removed 4 bases at V and 3 bases at J, with 16 bases between. From germline, CDR1 is MDHEN and CDR2 SYDVKM. In nucleotides, the CDR3 is TGTGCCAGCAGTTCTCAAGACGGATACTACTACGAGCAGTACTTC. Translating it yields CASSSQDGYYYEQYF.

The rearrangement uses TRBV5-1 and TRBJ1-3; D perhaps matches TRBD1 (5 bases). Trimming removed 1 base at V and 4 bases at J, with 15 bases between. Germline assignment: CDR1 SGHRS and CDR2 YFSETQ. The CDR3 is made up of 16 amino acids. CDR3 sequence reads: CASSLNWQGVGNTIYF. DNA of the CDR3: TGCGCCAGCAGCTTGAATTGGCAGGGCGTAGGAAACACCATATATTTT.

Only a few counts were recorded for this clone. This chain connects TRBV7-6 to TRBJ2-5; D is ambiguous. The V gene lost 5 bases and the J gene lost 2 bases, with 12 bases spanning the gap. The CDR3 sequence is 14 residues long. From germline, CDR1 is SGHVS and CDR2 FNYEAQ. For the CDR3, the DNA is TGTGCCAGCAGCAGAGGCGGAAAACAAGAGACCCAGTACTTC. This encodes CASSRGGKQETQYF.

The chain couples TRBV21-1 to TRBJ1-5; TRBD1, the table's D call, lacks a check against the DNA. TRBV21-1 is an annotated pseudogene. CDR3 length: 13 residues. The CDR3 nucleotides read TGTGCCAGCAGGGACATAGGCAATCAGCCCCAGCATTTT. This codes for CASRDIGNQPQHF.

The V call is TRBV6-4, the J call TRBJ2-1; 11 bases are shared with TRBD2. The CDR3 contains 16 residues. Per the germline V gene, CDR1 is MRHNA and CDR2 is SNTAGT. The trim removed 5 bases at V and 1 base at J, leaving 4 bases unmatched. This chain's CDR3 is CASSLLAGASYNEQFF. For the CDR3, the DNA is TGTGCCAGCAGTTTACTAGCGGGAGCATCCTACAATGAGCAGTTCTTC.

The V gene is TRBV28, the J gene TRBJ1-4; D is uncertain. CDR1 and CDR2 (germline): MDHEN, SYDVKM. V was clipped by 3 bases and J by 1 base, with 3 bases between them. This CDR3 contains 13 residues. The CDR3 DNA follows: TGTGCCAGCAGTTTCGGAACTAATGAAAAACTGTTTTTT. This translates into CASSFGTNEKLFF.

The V and J genes are TRBV6-5 and TRBJ1-2; 8 nucleotides align to TRBD1. This CDR3 is built from 13 residues. Trimming took 5 bases from V and 8 from J; bases not matched to a gene: 7. Germline V gene lookup returns CDR1 MNHEY and CDR2 SVGAGI. The CDR3, as DNA: TGTGCCAGCAGTCGGACAGGGTCCCACGGCTACACCTTC. As protein: CASSRTGSHGYTF.

This clone has just a few counts. This chain links TRBV2 with TRBJ2-5, with D perhaps matching TRBD1 (5 bases). The CDR3 is made up of 14 amino acids. The germline V gene has CDR1 SNHLY and CDR2 FYNNEI. Deletions cut 2 bases from V and 1 base from J, with 8 bases between. The CDR3 region has the DNA TGTGCCAGCAGTGAAACCAGGGCCCAAGAGACCCAGTACTTC. This codes for CASSETRAQETQYF. Drawing the rest from reference TRBV2 and TRBJ2-5, the complete variable domain is EPEVTQTPSHQVTQMGQEVILRCVPISNHLYFYWYRQILGQKVEFLVSFYNNEISEKSEIFDDQFSVERPDGSNFTLKIRSTKLEDSAMYFCASSETRAQETQYFGPGTRLLVL.

CDR3 coding DNA: TGTGCCAGCAGTTTGTCTAGCGGGGACGCGAACACCGGGGAGCTGTTTTTT. It codes for CASSLSSGDANTGELFF. V gene TRBV27 combines with J gene TRBJ2-2; 9 nucleotides match TRBD2. V dropped 3 bases and J dropped 0; count of bases not matched to a gene: 5. The germline V gene has CDR1 MNHEY and CDR2 SMNVEV (reference sequence). The CDR3 loop spans 17 amino acids.

This chain joins TRBV19 and TRBJ1-1; D gene unclear. The CDR3 is 13 residues long. Looked up from germline, CDR1 is LNHDA and CDR2 is SQIVND (reference sequence). With 5 bases removed from V and 10 bases from J, the gap between germline ends came to 17 bases. The CDR3 DNA reads as TGTGCCAGTAGTCTAAATTCTCGAGAGAGAGCTTTCTTT. This gives the protein CASSLNSRERAFF.

J is TRBJ1-5 and V is TRBV27; 7 bases map to TRBD1. J was trimmed by 4 bases and V by 7 bases; bases with no gene match: 16. Germline V gives CDR1 MNHEY, CDR2 SMNVEV (reference sequence). This CDR3 region has 17 residues. This chain's CDR3 is CASTTTWTGRGNQPQHF. CDR3 DNA: TGTGCCAGCACTACAACCTGGACAGGACGAGGGAATCAGCCCCAGCATTTT.

The chain links TRBV6-5 to TRBJ1-1; D might be TRBD1 (6 bases). The CDR3 runs 15 residues. Germline V gene data show CDR1 as MNHEY and CDR2 as SVGAGI. The ends were cut back, 0 bases at V and 3 bases at J, with 11 bases in the middle. CDR3 nucleotide sequence: TGTGCCAGCAGTTACTCGATCCAGGGGCACACTGAAGCTTTCTTT. Encoded protein: CASSYSIQGHTEAFF.

The chain employs TRBV7-9 and TRBJ1-5; the D is unclear. Trimming shortened V by 8 bases and J by 1 base, and 12 bases separated the two germline ends. In germline, CDR1 is SEHNR, CDR2 FQNEAQ (reference sequence). The CDR3 consists of 14 residues. As DNA, the CDR3 is TGTGCCAGCGCCTCCGGGGTGAGCAATCAGCCCCAGCATTTT. Translating it yields CASASGVSNQPQHF.

About this clone: In the same sample, other DNA sequences code for this CDR3. The V and J genes are TRBV7-3 and TRBJ1-1; D is unresolved. CDR3 size: 13 residues. Germline-derived CDR1 and CDR2 are SGHTA and FQGTGA. The V and J ends lost 5 bases and 0 bases respectively, with 7 bases between them. The CDR3 DNA reads TGTGCCAGCAGCCGGGAGATGAACACTGAAGCTTTCTTT. Protein product: CASSREMNTEAFF.

This sequence joins TRBV2 and TRBJ2-7, with a possible D match to TRBD1 (8 bases). The CDR3 is 16 amino acids. CDR1 is SNHLY and CDR2 is FYNNEI in the germline V gene. With 6 bases removed from V and 0 bases from J, the gap between germline ends came to 18 bases. Written as DNA, the CDR3 is TGTGCCAGCAGAGACTGGGGGGGACAGGTCTCCTACGAGCAGTACTTC. This gives the protein CASRDWGGQVSYEQYF.

The chain joins TRBV27 to TRBJ2-1, with 10 bases that match TRBD2. Germline trimming cut 6 bases from V and 4 bases from J; bases unmatched to any gene: 9. The germline V gene encodes CDR1 MNHEY and CDR2 SMNVEV (reference sequence). This CDR3 contains 16 residues. CDR3 nucleotides: TGTGCCAGCAGCGCCCTCTTAGCGGGAGGATACAATGAGCAGTTCTTC. The encoded protein is CASSALLAGGYNEQFF.

CDR3 protein: CALCGTLSDEQFF. In nucleotides, the CDR3 is TGTGCCTTGTGCGGGACCCTCAGTGATGAGCAGTTCTTC. This chain links TRBV28 with TRBJ2-1; perhaps TRBD2 as D (6 bases). From germline, CDR1 is MDHEN and CDR2 SYDVKM. The CDR3 spans 13 residues. V lost 11 bases and J lost 8, with 19 bases in between.

This clone was detected many times. The V gene is TRBV7-9, the J gene TRBJ2-7, with 11 bases fitting TRBD1. The junction had 5 bases not matched to a gene; V was cut back by 5 bases and J by 2 bases. CDR1 is SEHNR, CDR2 FQNEAQ, per germline (reference sequence). This CDR3 contains 15 residues. The CDR3 region has the DNA TGTGCCAGCAGCCCTTGGGACAGGGGGACCTACGAGCAGTACTTC. Translated: CASSPWDRGTYEQYF.

The rearrangement joins TRBV2 to TRBJ2-3; a weak D match, TRBD2 (6 bases). V was cut by 2 bases and J by 6 bases, with 12 bases left in between. CDR1 and CDR2 (germline): SNHLY, FYNNEI. The CDR3 extends over 14 amino acids. CDR3 amino acids: CASSESGREDTQYF. The CDR3 coding sequence is TGTGCCAGCAGTGAAAGCGGGCGAGAGGATACGCAGTATTTT.

This clone is a singleton in its sample. Here the CDR3 reads CASRRGGQGFNEKLFF. In nucleotides, the CDR3 is TGTGCCAGCAGGAGAGGGGGTCAAGGGTTTAATGAAAAACTGTTTTTT. The chain employs TRBV5-5 and TRBJ1-4; possible D gene TRBD1, 6 bases. Germline V gene data show CDR1 as SGHKS and CDR2 as YYEKEE (reference sequence). Trimming stripped 5 bases from V and 4 bases from J, with 18 bases between. The CDR3 runs to 16 residues.

CDR3 nucleotide sequence: TGTGCCAGCAGCCCGGCAGAGGGGGGACAGGGGTCCTACGAGCAGTACTTC. It codes for CASSPAEGGQGSYEQYF. The J gene is TRBJ2-7, the V gene TRBV3-1 (or the pseudogene TRBV3-2); TRBD1 matches 10 bases. Per the germline V gene, CDR1 is LGHDT and CDR2 is YNNKEL (reference sequence). The CDR3 is 17 residues long. J lost 1 base, V lost 4 bases, and 10 bases had no gene match.

The chain has TRBV7-9 and TRBJ1-4; D gene unclear. V dropped 5 bases and J dropped 0 bases, with 16 bases sitting between them. Germline V gives CDR1 SEHNR, CDR2 FQNEAQ (reference sequence). The CDR3 has 17 amino acids. The CDR3 DNA sequence: TGTGCCAGCAGCAACCTTCTTCCGAGTGCAACTAATGAAAAACTGTTTTTT. This sequence encodes CASSNLLPSATNEKLFF. Supplemented by reference TRBV7-9 and TRBJ1-4, the full variable domain reads DTGVSQNPRHKITKRGQNVTFRCDPISEHNRLYWYRQTLGQGPEFLTYFQNEAQLEKSRLLSDRFSAERPKGSFSTLEIQRTEQGDSAMYLCASSNLLPSATNEKLFFGSGTQLSVL.

The rearrangement uses TRBV7-9 and TRBJ1-1, with D tentatively TRBD1 (5 bases). CDR3 size: 14 residues. CDR1 SEHNR and CDR2 FQNEAQ come from the germline V gene (reference sequence). Trimming removed 0 bases at V and 3 bases at J, with 8 bases between. The CDR3 nucleotides are TGTGCCAGCAGCTTAGCGGGGCGTGACACTGAAGCTTTCTTT. It translates to CASSLAGRDTEAFF.

The chain couples TRBV5-4 to TRBJ2-2; 13 bases align to TRBD2. Trimming cost V 5 bases and J 6 bases; bases outside gene matches: 16. CDR3 length equals 19 residues. Germline values: CDR1 SGHNT, CDR2 YYREEE (reference sequence). CDR3 sequence reads: CASRQLPGTSGKESGELFF. The DNA for the CDR3 is TGTGCCAGCAGACAACTACCCGGGACTAGCGGGAAAGAATCCGGGGAGCTGTTTTTT.